The sequence of this TCR beta chain was determined in a study of cytomegalovirus exposure and HLA in healthy donors. Study results and caveats: Most subjects' HLA-A and HLA-B alleles were reportedly predicted from TCR beta sequences.

A remark on this clone: The antigen remains unidentified.

PCR was performed using 60 Vbeta and 13 Jbeta primers. The repertoire was sequenced with immunoSEQ multiplex PCR; TCRdb's copy has only in-frame clones and lacks some. This sample has over 120,000 clones; roughly 80% occur once, and the top ten carry over 2.5%. This clonotype originated in a female donor in good health and CMV-seronegative. The sequenced sample was PBMCs.

CDR3 in amino acids: CASSTRLGTEAFF. The CDR3 DNA sequence: TGTGCCAGCAGCACCCGTCTCGGGACTGAAGCTTTCTTT. The chain employs TRBV7-6 and TRBJ1-1, with D uncertain. This CDR3 has 13 residues. From germline, CDR1 is SGHVS and CDR2 FNYEAQ. Trimming took 5 bases from V and 5 from J, leaving 12 bases between them.